This T cell receptor (beta chain) appears in the sequencing data of a study of OX40 agonist ivuxolimab in advanced cancers. The CDR3 length is 20 residues. Germline CDR1 and CDR2: MDHEN and SYDVKM. Trimming removed 5 bases from V and 4 bases from J; junction bases left unmatched: 16. As for this clone: Its antigen is as yet unknown.

Sequenced by immunoSEQ multiplex PCR; TCRdb stores in-frame clones only, minus some. The sample carries 45,000 to 55,000 clones, about four fifths recorded once. Study-wide findings and caveats: Expanded clones tended on average to be more numerous among CD8+ T cells than CD4+. Low normalized T-cell clonal expansion was additionally recorded for some nonresponders.

The sample was CD4+ or CD8+ T cells sorted from blood, taken in a trial of the OX40 agonist ivuxolimab. The rearrangement uses TRBV28 and TRBJ2-5, with 16 bases identical to TRBD2. The receptor was derived from an adult with an advanced solid tumor such as melanoma, head and neck, liver or kidney cancer. This CDR3 is CASSPLTPGLAGGPGETQYF. The CDR3, as DNA: TGTGCCAGCAGTCCTCTTACCCCGGGACTAGCGGGAGGGCCGGGAGAGACCCAGTACTTC.